The rows below give T cell receptor beta chains drawn from one sample of a study of tumor and adjacent non-tumor tissue in lung cancer. A single record per CDR3 protein comes from TCRdb applying MiXCR to the multiplex PCR reads. In the table there are about 75,000 distinct CDR3 sequences, around 74% of which are singletons. Sample: lung tumor tissue. The origin of the receptors is a woman aged 45-65 years with non-small cell lung cancer. CDR3s include the opening cysteine and the closing phenylalanine or tryptophan. Each record gives: V gene, J gene, CDR3 protein.

V gene: TRBV11-1; J gene: TRBJ2-7; CDR3 protein: CASSRTAWSSYELYF
V gene: TRBV11-3; J gene: TRBJ2-2; CDR3 protein: CVCCLAGGTGELFF
V gene: TRBV6-5; J gene: TRBJ2-1; CDR3 protein: CASSYRMGRPNEQFF
V gene: TRBV28; J gene: TRBJ2-1; CDR3 protein: CASSFLGAGYNEQFF
V gene: TRBV6-1; J gene: TRBJ2-3; CDR3 protein: CASSSAPGQGDDTQYF
V gene: TRBV6-1; J gene: TRBJ2-1; CDR3 protein: CASRDKADSYNEQLF
V gene: TRBV11-2; J gene: TRBJ2-7; CDR3 protein: CASSLDSSGRPSEQYF
V gene: TRBV6-1; J gene: TRBJ1-5; CDR3 protein: CASSDYDLGGNQSQHF
V gene: TRBV29-1; J gene: TRBJ2-4; CDR3 protein: CSVPEEAKNIQYF
V gene: TRBV20-1; J gene: TRBJ2-7; CDR3 protein: CSASSPAGGSYEQYF
V gene: TRBV12-3/TRBV12-4; J gene: TRBJ2-1; CDR3 protein: CASSLKADRVSF
V gene: TRBV11-2; J gene: TRBJ2-7; CDR3 protein: CTSSVKGAVEKQYF
V gene: TRBV28; J gene: TRBJ2-2; CDR3 protein: CASSRRMDGFTGELFF
V gene: TRBV6-1; J gene: TRBJ2-1; CDR3 protein: CASSELTSNNEQFF
V gene: TRBV6-6; J gene: TRBJ1-1; CDR3 protein: CVSSPPTGGNTEAFF
V gene: TRBV6-1; J gene: TRBJ2-2; CDR3 protein: CASSEGNTRELFF
V gene: TRBV20-1; J gene: TRBJ2-7; CDR3 protein: CSVERLSYEQYF
V gene: TRBV29-1; J gene: TRBJ2-5; CDR3 protein: CSITAGYQETQYF
V gene: TRBV12-3/TRBV12-4; J gene: TRBJ2-7; CDR3 protein: CASHPSVGYVQYF
V gene: TRBV7-9; J gene: TRBJ2-1; CDR3 protein: CASSLGLYNEQFF
V gene: TRBV28; J gene: TRBJ2-7; CDR3 protein: CASSSQKGLAGLYDQYF
V gene: TRBV5-4; J gene: TRBJ2-6; CDR3 protein: CTSSSKDGPSGANVLTF
V gene: TRBV28; J gene: TRBJ2-3; CDR3 protein: CASSLVFPRRDAQYF
V gene: TRBV27; J gene: TRBJ2-2; CDR3 protein: CASSFGASMNTGELFF
V gene: TRBV12-3/TRBV12-4; J gene: TRBJ1-2; CDR3 protein: CANKMDNNYGYAF
V gene: TRBV12-3/TRBV12-4; J gene: TRBJ1-1; CDR3 protein: CASRDGQGIGYTEAFF
V gene: TRBV29-1; J gene: TRBJ2-2; CDR3 protein: CSIRTRTWVLFF
V gene: TRBV6-5; J gene: TRBJ2-7; CDR3 protein: CASNYSRASHEQYF
V gene: TRBV6-1; J gene: TRBJ2-5; CDR3 protein: CASSGAKGRHETQYF
V gene: TRBV20-1; J gene: TRBJ2-2; CDR3 protein: CSTRGPAGTGGLFF
V gene: TRBV6-6; J gene: TRBJ2-7; CDR3 protein: CASRDVYGESPSYEQYF
V gene: TRBV7-2; J gene: TRBJ1-1; CDR3 protein: CASSLERGTQAFF
V gene: TRBV29-1; J gene: TRBJ2-7; CDR3 protein: CNVAAGTSGGCEQYF
V gene: TRBV11-1; J gene: TRBJ2-2; CDR3 protein: CASSFEAWAQLNTGELFF
V gene: TRBV4-1; J gene: TRBJ2-3; CDR3 protein: CASSRGTDTDMQYF